This T cell receptor beta chain was profiled in a study of cytomegalovirus exposure and HLA in healthy donors. Whole-study findings and limits: A prior analysis recorded that most TCR beta V segments were productive about 90% or about 30% of the time. Later on, an analysis showed TCR association rates differing by HLA locus, with DRB1 the most and HLA-C the fewest. One variant, a missense change in DCLRE1C, was linked in a later analysis to TCR beta V- and J-gene trimming.

Germline-derived CDR1 and CDR2 are ENHRY and SYGVKD. The CDR3 covers 16 residues. With 2 bases removed from V and 6 bases from J, the gap between germline ends came to 19 bases. PCR was performed using 60 Vbeta and 13 Jbeta primers. Produced via immunoSEQ multiplex PCR; TCRdb's table is partial and in-frame only. The data show some 150,000 clones, around four fifths seen once. Worth noting for this clone: Its antigen is not known.

Sample: PBMCs. This sequence originates from a woman in her forties or fifties in good health and CMV-seropositive. The chain carries TRBV10-3 and TRBJ1-1, with TRBD1 as a possible D gene (6 bases). CDR3 sequence reads: CAISEGLGGAVSEAFF. CDR3 bases: TGTGCCATCAGTGAGGGGCTAGGGGGGGCGGTTTCTGAAGCTTTCTTT.